This TCR beta chain was recovered during a study of blood T cell repertoires in COVID-19. CDR3 size: 15 residues. CDR1 and CDR2 (germline): KGHDR, SFDVKD. The V gene end was trimmed by 3 bases and the J gene end by 4 bases; junction bases not matched to a gene: 7. This clone was detected once. The repertoire was sequenced with immunoSEQ multiplex PCR; TCRdb's copy has only in-frame clones and lacks some. The data hold 200,000 or so clones, with just under 90% observed a single time. The sequence was obtained from a man aged 25 to 45 with COVID-19, enrolled during active disease. The sequencing input was peripheral blood. This sequence joins TRBV24-1 and TRBJ1-2; 7 positions match TRBD1. The CDR3 here is CATSDRGEGAYGYTF. The CDR3 DNA reads as TGTGCCACCAGTGATCGTGGAGAGGGGGCCTATGGCTACACCTTC.